A single TCR beta chain is shown here with its context. This CDR3 has 14 amino acids. Germline V gene data show CDR1 as DFQATT and CDR2 as SNEGSKA (reference sequence). TCRdb re-analyzed the 5' RACE reads; it lists each CDR3 protein once, without DNA. Recorded for this sample: over 200,000 distinct CDR3 sequences. The data derive from a study of monozygotic twins with inflammatory bowel disease. Sequencing used blood. The J gene is TRBJ2-7, the V gene TRBV20-1; the TRBD2 assignment by TCRdb is unverifiable without DNA. This receptor was taken from a human donor with ulcerative colitis or Crohn's disease, or a healthy co-twin of an affected twin (not recorded which). The CDR3 sequence: CSASKGRGSYEQYF.